This TCR beta chain was recovered during a study of blood T cell repertoires in COVID-19. Turning to the study itself: From the United States, Italy and Spain came samples of acute and convalescent COVID-19. T cells, B-cell-depleted T cells, or PBMCs provided the cDNA or gDNA that served as material.

Original processing methods: By means of reference gene primer amplification, nucleated cell counts were estimated. Here immunoSEQ multiplex PCR was the method, and the copy in TCRdb shows in-frame clones only, minus some. Clone size and the V and J calls come from that table; the DNA yielded D and trimming. The sample lists 70,000 to 95,000 clones; 92% were seen once. The CDR3 is made up of 12 amino acids. Germline V gene lookup returns CDR1 SGHDT and CDR2 YYEEEE. V was pared by 0 bases and J by 10 bases, with 10 bases between. The TCR was taken from a woman aged 55-75 years with active COVID-19. The source material was peripheral blood. The V and J genes are TRBV5-6 and TRBJ1-1; tentative D call: TRBD1 (6 bases). CDR3: CASSLGTGRAFF. The CDR3 DNA reads as TGTGCCAGCAGCTTGGGTACAGGGCGAGCTTTCTTT.